This TCR beta chain was captured in a study of T cell responses to AZD1222 COVID-19 vaccine. Germline CDR1 reads MNHEY; CDR2 reads SVGAGI. The CDR3 loop spans 14 amino acids. V was shortened by 6 bases and J by 5 bases, with 14 bases between the two germline ends. Measured with immunoSEQ multiplex PCR; TCRdb has only the in-frame clones, and not every one. The table lists more than 100,000 clones, about 90% of them singletons. The sample was peripheral blood, taken on day 0 of AZD1222 vaccination. The chain joins TRBV6-5 to TRBJ2-1; D gene uncertain. This receptor was obtained from an adult in good health. CDR3 amino acids: CASRPLGRNNEQFF. In DNA form, the CDR3 reads TGTGCCAGCAGACCTCTCGGTCGGAACAATGAGCAGTTCTTC.